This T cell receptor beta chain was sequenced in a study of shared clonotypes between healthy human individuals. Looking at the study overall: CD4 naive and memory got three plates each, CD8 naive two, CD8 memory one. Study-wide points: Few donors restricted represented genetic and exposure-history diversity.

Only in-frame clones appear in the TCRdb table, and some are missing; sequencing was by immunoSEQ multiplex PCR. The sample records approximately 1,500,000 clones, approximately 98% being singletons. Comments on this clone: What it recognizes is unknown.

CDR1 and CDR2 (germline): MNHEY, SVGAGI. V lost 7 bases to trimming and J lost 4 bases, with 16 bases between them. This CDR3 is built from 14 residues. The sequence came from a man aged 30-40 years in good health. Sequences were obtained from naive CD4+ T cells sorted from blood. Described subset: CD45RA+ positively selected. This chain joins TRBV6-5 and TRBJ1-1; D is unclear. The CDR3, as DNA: TGTGCCAGCACGAAAACCCGGGATCGCACTGAAGCTTTCTTT. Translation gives CASTKTRDRTEAFF.